The 4 T cell receptor beta chains presented below share a single source sample, sequenced in a study of molecular identifiers for immune sequencing clone quantification. One entry per CDR3 protein results from TCRdb running MiXCR on the PCR reads. The sample lists roughly 93,000 distinct CDR3 sequences, around 27% seen once, with less than 0.85% in the top ten. The sequenced sample consisted of naive CD8+ T cells from blood, with Jurkat cell RNA spiked in. The sample's subset: FACS-sorted CD8+CD4-CCR7+CD45RA+ naive T cells. The receptors were sampled from a human donor in good health. Some libraries in this study had Jurkat cell RNA spiked in.

With respect to this clonotype: Germline is not matched at one junction end, which may reflect a read error. This chain uses TRBV5-3 with TRBJ2-3; weak D call: TRBD2 (5 bases). TRBV5-3 qualifies as an ORF whose function is uncertain. The CDR3 has 15 amino acids. The CDR3 spells CAGRTDRAGADAQYF. The CDR3 nucleotides are TGTGCCGGCAGGACTGACCGGGCCGGCGCAGATGCGCAGTATTTT.

The chain has TRBV7-6 and TRBJ1-4, with no clear D. The V and J ends lost 4 bases and 6 bases respectively, with 6 bases between them. The CDR3 sequence is 12 residues long. CDR1 and CDR2 (germline): SGHVS, FNYEAQ. CDR3 region: CASSSNDEKLFF. As DNA, the CDR3 is TGTGCCAGCAGCTCAAATGATGAAAAACTGTTTTTT.

In its sample, this clonotype was seen a few times. V usage is TRBV13 and J usage is TRBJ1-2; the match to TRBD1 covers 8 bases. V trimming: 1 base; J trimming: 2 bases; junction bases outside the gene matches: 3. CDR1 and CDR2 from the germline V gene are PRHDT and FYEKMQ (reference sequence). The CDR3 is 15 amino acids. The CDR3 DNA reads as TGTGCCAGCAGCTTAGATCAGGGGGCCAACTATGGCTACACCTTC. Its translation: CASSLDQGANYGYTF.

This clonotype was detected once. A much more abundant neighbour one base away suggests this may be a read error. The conserved phenylalanine or tryptophan is not found at the CDR3 terminus, so this likely reflects a read error. The V and J genes are TRBV5-4 and TRBJ2-5; a possible D gene is TRBD1 (6 bases). Between the trimmed V and J ends, which lost 4 bases and 3 bases, there was a span of 10 bases. The germline V gene has CDR1 SGHNT and CDR2 YYREEE (reference sequence). The CDR3 is 13 amino acids. The CDR3 is CASSQGYEETQYL. CDR3 DNA: TGTGCCAGCAGCCAGGGGTATGAAGAGACCCAGTACCTC.